This T cell receptor beta chain appears in the sequencing data of a study of blood T cell repertoires in COVID-19. In the study overall: The United States, Italy and Spain supplied acute and convalescent COVID-19 samples.

Followed over time, Seattle patients had been enrolled while infection was active. V lost 0 bases and J lost 8, with 8 bases in between. Germline values: CDR1 SGDLS, CDR2 YYNGEE. The CDR3 runs 13 residues. This table comes from immunoSEQ multiplex PCR, and its TCRdb copy is limited to in-frame clones, with some not included. Of approximately 250,000 clones listed, more than 75% are singletons. Sample: peripheral blood. The clonotype comes from a woman aged 80 or over with COVID-19, enrolled during active disease. The J gene is TRBJ2-2, the V gene TRBV9; no clear D gene. CDR3 coding DNA: TGTGCCAGCAGCGTAGATGTGACTGGGGAGCTGTTTTTT. Its protein product is CASSVDVTGELFF.